Below are 25 T cell receptor beta chains sequenced from a single sample in a study of shared clonotypes between healthy human individuals. Using immunoSEQ multiplex PCR, the repertoire was profiled, and TCRdb retains in-frame clones only, with some absent. The repertoire holds 560,000 or so clones, around 96% seen once, with more than 0.085% in the top ten. The naive CD8 population came from CD45RO-negative cells selected for CCR7, without terminally differentiated effector memory CD45RA+ cells. Sample: naive CD8+ T cells sorted from blood. Source of these receptors: a woman under 40 in good health.

The chain couples TRBV28 to TRBJ2-1, with 8 bases lining up with TRBD2. Per germline, CDR1 MDHEN and CDR2 SYDVKM. The CDR3 covers 16 residues. J lost 5 bases, V lost 2 bases, and 8 bases had no gene match. The CDR3 loop reads CASSLVGGLVNNEQFF. CDR3 in DNA: TGTGCCAGCAGTTTAGTGGGGGGACTAGTAAACAATGAGCAGTTCTTC.

V gene TRBV2 combines with J gene TRBJ2-7; no reliable D call. V was trimmed by 1 base and J by 4 bases, leaving 11 bases between them. CDR1 is SNHLY and CDR2 is FYNNEI in the germline V gene. The CDR3 covers 14 residues. CDR3: CASSEVQSAYEQYF. The CDR3 DNA reads as TGTGCCAGCAGTGAAGTTCAGTCAGCTTACGAGCAGTACTTC.

This rearrangement joins TRBV2 to TRBJ2-1, with D possibly being TRBD1 (6 bases). V was pared by 8 bases and J by 2 bases, with 10 bases between. Germline lookup yields CDR1 SNHLY and CDR2 FYNNEI. The length of the CDR3 is 13 residues. The CDR3 reads CASRRDTYNEQFF. In DNA form, the CDR3 reads TGTGCCAGCCGAAGGGACACCTACAATGAGCAGTTCTTC.

This chain connects TRBV27 to TRBJ2-1; perhaps TRBD2 as D (6 bases). V lost 3 bases to trimming and J lost 4 bases, with 10 bases between them. The CDR3 loop spans 14 amino acids. Germline V CDR1 and CDR2: MNHEY, SMNVEV (reference sequence). The CDR3 loop is CASSFSGPYNEQFF. The CDR3 DNA is TGTGCCAGCAGTTTTAGCGGCCCATACAATGAGCAGTTCTTC.

The CDR3 DNA sequence: TGCGCCAGCAGCCAACCAGGACTCTCTGGAAACACCATATATTTT. This gives the protein CASSQPGLSGNTIYF. The chain joins TRBV4-1 to TRBJ1-3; D unclear. Germline CDR1 and CDR2: MGHRA and YSYEKL. The CDR3 totals 15 residues. Deletions cut 2 bases from V and 0 bases from J, with 8 bases between.

The sample holds one count of this clone. The J gene is TRBJ2-7, the V gene TRBV27; the D gene is possibly TRBD1 (6 bases). Germline assignment: CDR1 MNHEY and CDR2 SMNVEV (reference sequence). The CDR3 has 15 amino acids. Trimming pared 3 bases from V and 0 bases from J, leaving 12 bases between. In DNA, the CDR3 is TGTGCCAGCAGTTTGGAGCCAGGGGTCTCCTACGAGCAGTACTTC. It yields the protein CASSLEPGVSYEQYF.

The chain is built from TRBV7-9 and TRBJ2-1; D unclear. V dropped 1 base and J dropped 10 bases, with 8 bases sitting between them. This CDR3 has 12 residues. CDR1 is SEHNR and CDR2 is FQNEAQ in the germline V gene (reference sequence). CDR3 DNA: TGTGCCAGCAGCTTAGTGGCTACAGAGCAGTTCTTC. Protein: CASSLVATEQFF.

J is TRBJ2-7 and V is TRBV28; TRBD2 agrees at 9 bases. CDR1 and CDR2 (germline): MDHEN, SYDVKM. After removal of 5 bases from V and 0 bases from J, the junction contained 5 bases not matched to a gene. The CDR3 sequence is 15 residues long. CDR3 DNA sequence: TGTGCCAGCAGTCTAACTAGCGGGTTCTCCTACGAGCAGTACTTC. Its translation: CASSLTSGFSYEQYF.

This clone was seen a single time. V gene TRBV10-2 combines with J gene TRBJ2-7, with 8 bases that match TRBD2. This CDR3 spans 15 amino acids. V lost 0 bases to trimming and J lost 5 bases; unmatched junction nucleotides: 6. The germline V gene encodes CDR1 WSHSY and CDR2 SAAADI. CDR3 bases: TGCGCCAGCAGTGAGTCCGGGGGGGGGCCCCACGAGCAGTACTTC. As protein: CASSESGGGPHEQYF.

Note on this clone: This same CDR3 is encoded by further DNA sequences in the sample. The V gene is TRBV28, the J gene TRBJ2-1, with TRBD2 matching over 11 bases. Germline CDR1 MDHEN, CDR2 SYDVKM. Trimming took 3 bases from V and 5 from J; bases not matched to a gene: 3. This CDR3 region has 15 residues. CDR3 residues: CASSLVLAGDNEQFF. The DNA of the CDR3 is TGTGCCAGCAGTTTGGTACTAGCGGGAGACAATGAGCAGTTCTTC.

The chain has TRBV4-2 and TRBJ1-1, with D maybe TRBD1 (5 bases). Deletions cut 6 bases from V and 8 bases from J, with 10 bases between. The length of the CDR3 is 11 residues. Germline CDR1 is LGHNA and CDR2 is YNFKEQ. CDR3 DNA: TGTGCCAGCAGGGACCAGGGAGAAGCTTTCTTT. This gives the protein CASRDQGEAFF.

The CDR3 loop is CASSPLPERGDTQYF. The CDR3 region has the DNA TGTGCCAGCAGCCCTCTGCCCGAGCGCGGAGATACGCAGTATTTT. The chain is built from TRBV9 and TRBJ2-3; the D is unclear. The ends were cut back, 4 bases at V and 5 bases at J, with 17 bases in the middle. The germline V gene has CDR1 SGDLS and CDR2 YYNGEE. CDR3 size: 15 residues.

This clone was detected once. The chain carries TRBV5-1 and TRBJ2-5, with D possibly being TRBD1 or TRBD2 (5 bases each). CDR1 and CDR2 (germline): SGHRS, YFSETQ. The CDR3 extends over 14 amino acids. Trimming took off 0 bases at V and 4 bases at J, with 10 bases between the two ends. CDR3 region: CASSLGGVGETQYF. CDR3 in DNA: TGCGCCAGCAGCTTGGGAGGGGTTGGAGAGACCCAGTACTTC.

The chain employs TRBV5-1 and TRBJ2-7; 10 bases are shared with TRBD2. Germline V gene data show CDR1 as SGHRS and CDR2 as YFSETQ. The trim removed 0 bases at V and 5 bases at J, leaving 5 bases unmatched. The CDR3 length is 15 residues. The CDR3 coding sequence is TGCGCCAGCAGCTTGGGAGCGGGAGGGCCCGACGAGCAGTACTTC. It translates to CASSLGAGGPDEQYF.

The rearrangement links TRBV30 to TRBJ1-1, with 10 nucleotides matching TRBD1. This CDR3 has 16 amino acids. The junction had 7 bases not matched to a gene; V was cut back by 3 bases and J by 0 bases. Germline CDR1 is GTSNPN and CDR2 is SVGIG (reference sequence). The CDR3 spells CAWSTGTGAMNTEAFF. Here the CDR3 DNA reads TGTGCCTGGAGCACCGGGACAGGGGCTATGAACACTGAAGCTTTCTTT.

This chain links TRBV9 with TRBJ2-7; D may be TRBD1 (7 bases). The CDR3 is 15 amino acids. CDR1 is SGDLS, CDR2 YYNGEE, per germline. V was trimmed by 4 bases and J by 0 bases, leaving 14 bases between them. Here the CDR3 reads CASSPSGGNSYEQYF. Written as DNA, the CDR3 is TGTGCCAGCAGCCCCTCAGGGGGGAACTCCTACGAGCAGTACTTC.

This clone was seen only once. The chain recombines TRBV18 with TRBJ2-5; no clear D. Germline values: CDR1 KGHSH, CDR2 LQKENI. The CDR3 runs 13 residues. Deletions cut 1 base from V and 5 bases from J, with 8 bases between. CDR3 residues: CASSPRARETQYF. CDR3 nucleotides: TGTGCCAGCTCACCACGGGCCCGGGAGACCCAGTACTTC.

In nucleotides, the CDR3 is TGTGCCAGCAGCTTACTTGGTGGGAGAAATGAGCAGTTCTTC. Amino acids: CASSLLGGRNEQFF. The rearrangement uses TRBV7-6 and TRBJ2-1; weak D call: TRBD2 (5 bases). CDR1 and CDR2 from the germline V gene are SGHVS and FNYEAQ. The ends were cut back, 2 bases at V and 7 bases at J, with 12 bases in the middle. The CDR3 totals 14 residues.

This chain links TRBV5-1 with TRBJ2-7; D possibly corresponds to TRBD1 (6 bases). This CDR3 is built from 13 residues. Germline CDR1 SGHRS, CDR2 YFSETQ. V was pared by 2 bases and J by 5 bases, with 11 bases between. As DNA, the CDR3 is TGCGCCAGCAGCTTCAGGGGCTCGGACGAGCAGTACTTC. The encoded protein is CASSFRGSDEQYF.

The chain recombines TRBV14 with TRBJ2-7; the D gene is possibly TRBD1 (5 bases). Germline loops: CDR1 SGHDN, CDR2 FVKESK. V was shortened by 1 base and J by 5 bases, with 9 bases between the two germline ends. CDR3 length: 13 amino acids. This CDR3 reads CASSQAGFDEQYF. CDR3 bases: TGTGCCAGCAGCCAAGCAGGGTTCGACGAGCAGTACTTC.

J is TRBJ2-6 and V is TRBV11-2; D uncertain. Germline lookup yields CDR1 SGHAT and CDR2 FQNNGV. The CDR3 extends over 16 amino acids. Trimming pared 0 bases from V and 4 bases from J, leaving 10 bases between. The CDR3 region is CASSLDGVWGANVLTF. The CDR3, as DNA: TGTGCCAGCAGCTTAGATGGTGTCTGGGGGGCCAACGTCCTGACTTTC.

In its sample, this clone was seen a few times. The J gene is TRBJ1-2, the V gene TRBV27; unclear D gene. This CDR3 spans 13 amino acids. Trimming took 4 bases from V and 8 from J, leaving 14 bases between them. CDR1 and CDR2 (germline): MNHEY, SMNVEV (reference sequence). The chain's CDR3 is CASSSSVMGGYTF. In DNA form, the CDR3 reads TGTGCCAGCAGTTCCTCCGTCATGGGCGGCTACACCTTC.

The rearrangement uses TRBV29-1 and TRBJ1-1; D not certain. The CDR3 spans 11 residues. The germline gives CDR1 SQVTM, CDR2 ANQGSEA. Trimming cost V 4 bases and J 4 bases, with 7 bases left between them. DNA for the CDR3: TGCAGCGTTGGTCCGGGCACTGAAGCTTTCTTT. Amino acid sequence: CSVGPGTEAFF.

As regards this clone: Different DNA sequences within this sample yield the same CDR3. The chain is built from TRBV20-1 and TRBJ2-7; D not certain. Germline CDR1 is DFQATT and CDR2 is SNEGSKA (reference sequence). The CDR3 sequence is 10 residues long. Trimming pared 6 bases from V and 2 bases from J, leaving 5 bases between. The CDR3 region has the DNA TGCAGTGCCGAGACCTACGAGCAGTACTTC. Protein product: CSAETYEQYF.

This rearrangement joins TRBV19 to TRBJ2-1; 10 bases align to TRBD2. The J segment lost 9 bases and the V segment lost 4 bases, leaving 6 bases of the junction unmatched. The CDR3 totals 14 residues. Germline V CDR1 and CDR2: LNHDA, SQIVND (reference sequence). DNA for the CDR3: TGTGCCAGTAGTAAGCGGGAGGGCCGGAGTGAGCAGTTCTTC. Its protein is CASSKREGRSEQFF.